This paragraph covers one TCR beta chain sequence. There is no known antigen for this receptor. Base qualities are not at hand, and no much larger clone is one base apart. The data belong to a study of graft-versus-host responses after intestinal transplantation (TCRdb year 2021). A note on the overall study: Multivisceral, liver-intestinal, or isolated intestinal transplants were received by the recipients. Rather than going through the commercial service, samples from a few later patients were sequenced in-house on an Illumina MiSeq and processed with MiXCR. A peak of at least 4% donor T cells among recipient peripheral blood mononuclear cells was the definition used for donor T cell macrochimerism. Every recipient was given anti-thymocyte globulin induction, then maintenance tacrolimus and steroids for around three years. To identify alloreactive clones, pre-transplant mixed lymphocyte reaction products were sequenced and compared with unstimulated pre-transplant donor and recipient T cells. After intestinal transplantation, graft-versus-host and host-versus-graft alloreactive T cell clones were followed in the graft, circulation and bone marrow using bulk TCR-beta CDR3 sequencing. The cohort enrolled some 24 intestinal transplant recipients, one of whom was a retransplant, and 3 patients without pretransplant specimens were excluded.

Read against the paper, the sample's time point label means: cells obtained before transplantation from donor or recipient. CD3+CD4+ and CD3+CD8+ populations were FACS-sorted from unstimulated pre-transplant donor and recipient cells taken from spleen or lymph nodes. The CDR3 numbers 17 residues from cysteine through phenylalanine. The retained sequence is limited to the CDR3, 51 bases, with the frame set at the first base. Trimming removed 5 bases from V and 6 bases from J; the gene matches leave 11 bases unexplained. Reading the germline V gene (reference sequence) gives CDR1 PRHDT and CDR2 FYEKMQ. Receptors were amplified or captured by the immunoSEQ multiplex PCR assay. For most patients, genomic DNA was isolated with the Qiagen DNeasy Blood and Tissue Kit and shipped frozen to Adaptive Biotechnologies for TCR sequencing. High-throughput TCR-beta CDR3 sequencing of genomic DNA from most patients was performed by Adaptive Biotechnologies. The paper's data handling went like this. Adaptive's ImmunoSEQ software was the source of the TCR sequencing data for over 15 patients, while a few other patients were processed with MiXCR and VDJtools. To correct CD4 versus CD8 sorting errors, sequences present in both subsets at a frequency ratio below 5:1 were removed. CDR3 nucleotide sequences shared between donor and recipient were removed because their origin could not be assigned. Alloreactive clones required at least 2-fold expansion over unstimulated cells and minimum CFSE-low frequency of 0.002% (template counts) or 0.001% (read counts). A clone was considered mappable if detected in the sequenced pre-transplant spleen, lymph node, or MLR CFSE-low populations of the donor or recipient. Cumulative frequency of alloreactive clones was calculated as a percentage of all sequences weighted by copy number. Here the immuneACCESS table is served through TCRdb, limited to in-frame sequences with V and J called. Missing clones are a known gap in these copies; in checked studies unresolved V genes cover under half, and the rest lacks a known reason. That table furnishes V, J and clone size, whereas the DNA furnished D and trimming. The sample contains roughly 99,000 clones, roughly 86% of them found a single time. Less than 0.85% of the sample lies in the top ten.

Broad study findings and their caveats: In patients with donor T cell macrochimerism, the allografts had high GvH to HvG T cell clonal ratios. Conclusions were limited by the relatively low number and heterogeneity of intestinal transplant patients. Early after transplant, declines in HvG clones were associated with peak levels of circulating GvH clones. GvH clones were detected in recipient bone marrow, and some of these GvH clones were observed earlier in ileal mucosa or blood, consistent with an intestinal mucosal origin.

This sequence was found in a human donor who was the organ donor for an intestinal transplant. This specimen consisted of unstimulated CD4+ T cells sorted from spleen or lymph node cells, obtained before transplant. This chain is built from TRBV13 and TRBJ2-1; the junction holds 12 bases that match TRBD2. This receptor has the CDR3 CASSVTPLAGGPNEQFF. At the DNA level, the sequence is TGTGCCAGCAGCGTAACGCCGCTAGCGGGAGGGCCCAATGAGCAGTTCTTC.